What follows describes a single T cell receptor beta chain. This record belongs to a study of blood T cell repertoires in COVID-19. Study details: Material from acute and convalescent COVID-19 was sourced from the United States, Italy and Spain.

Clones were read by immunoSEQ multiplex PCR, and TCRdb kept only the in-frame ones, dropping some. The sample lists hundreds of thousands of clones; approximately 90% were seen once. CDR3 length: 13 amino acids. V was shortened by 8 bases and J by 6 bases, with 15 bases between the two germline ends. Germline V gene lookup returns CDR1 SGHAT and CDR2 FQNNGV. Material for sequencing was PBMCs or T cells enriched from blood (not recorded which). This clonotype was obtained from a woman aged 18 to 35 who had recovered from COVID-19. This chain joins TRBV11-2 and TRBJ2-3, with a tentative D call TRBD2 (5 bases). CDR3 nucleotide sequence: TGTGCCAGCTCCCGGACTGGCCCCGATACGCAGTATTTT. Its translation: CASSRTGPDTQYF. The full variable domain, its missing parts supplied by reference TRBV11-2 and TRBJ2-3, is EAGVAQSPRYKIIEKRQSVAFWCNPISGHATLYWYQQILGQGPKLLIQFQNNGVVDDSQLPKDRFSAERLKGVDSTLKIQPAKLEDSAVYLCASSRTGPDTQYFGPGTRLTVL.